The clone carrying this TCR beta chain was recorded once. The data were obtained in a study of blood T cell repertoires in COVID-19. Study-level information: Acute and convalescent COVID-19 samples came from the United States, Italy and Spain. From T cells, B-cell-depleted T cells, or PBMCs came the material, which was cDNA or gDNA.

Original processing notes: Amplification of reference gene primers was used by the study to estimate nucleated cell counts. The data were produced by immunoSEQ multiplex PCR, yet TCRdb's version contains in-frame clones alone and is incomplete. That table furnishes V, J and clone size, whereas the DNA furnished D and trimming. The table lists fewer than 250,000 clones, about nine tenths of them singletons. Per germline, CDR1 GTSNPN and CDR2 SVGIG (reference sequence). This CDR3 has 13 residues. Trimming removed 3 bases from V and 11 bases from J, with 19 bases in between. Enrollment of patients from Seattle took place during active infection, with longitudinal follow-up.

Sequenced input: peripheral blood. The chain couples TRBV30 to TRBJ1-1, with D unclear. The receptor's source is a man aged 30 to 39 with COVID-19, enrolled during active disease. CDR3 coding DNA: TGTGCCTGGAGGGGGAGCGGTGAGGTTGGGGCTTTCTTT. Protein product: CAWRGSGEVGAFF.